This T cell receptor beta chain was found in a study of T-cell memory formation after mild COVID-19. The CDR3 totals 17 residues. V lost 5 bases, J lost 5 bases, and 11 bases stayed unmatched. TCRdb itself ran the 5' RACE reads through MiXCR, one entry per CDR3 protein. The sample includes hundreds of thousands of distinct CDR3 sequences, more than 20% seen only once; the top ten take around 12%. The TCR sequence derives from an adult woman who had mild COVID-19 (a few samples of this study predate the infection). Cell type and time point are not known. V gene TRBV12-3 or TRBV12-4 combines with J gene TRBJ2-2, with 10 positions matching TRBD2. Material: PBMCs or a T cell subset sorted from them (not recorded which). DNA of the CDR3: TGTGCCAGCAGTCCAGGGAGCGGGAGGGCTAAGACCGGGGAGCTGTTTTTT. Encoded protein: CASSPGSGRAKTGELFF.